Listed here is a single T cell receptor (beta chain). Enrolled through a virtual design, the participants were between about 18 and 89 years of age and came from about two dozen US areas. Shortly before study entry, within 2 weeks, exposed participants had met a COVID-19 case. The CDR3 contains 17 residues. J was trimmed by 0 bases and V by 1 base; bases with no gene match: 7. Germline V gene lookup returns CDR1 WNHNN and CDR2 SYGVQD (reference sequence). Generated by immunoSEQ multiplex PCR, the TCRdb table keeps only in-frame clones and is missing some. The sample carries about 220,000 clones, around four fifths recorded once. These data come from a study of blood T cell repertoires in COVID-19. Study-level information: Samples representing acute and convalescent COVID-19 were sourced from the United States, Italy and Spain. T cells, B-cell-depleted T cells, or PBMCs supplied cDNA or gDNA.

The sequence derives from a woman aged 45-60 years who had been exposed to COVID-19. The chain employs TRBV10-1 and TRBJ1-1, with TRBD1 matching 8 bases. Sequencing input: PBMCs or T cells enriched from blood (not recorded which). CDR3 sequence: CASSELRTGPMNTEAFF. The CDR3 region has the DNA TGCGCCAGCAGTGAGTTGCGGACAGGGCCTATGAACACTGAAGCTTTCTTT.